This T cell receptor beta chain was identified during a study of T-cell reconstitution after alpha-beta-depleted transplantation in children. Notes on the study in general: The study traced high day-60 TCRbeta diversity in some patients to surviving recipient T cells and thymic progenitors.

The germline V gene has CDR1 SGDLS and CDR2 YYNGEE. The CDR3 runs to 13 residues. Deletions cut 4 bases from V and 6 bases from J, with 14 bases between. It was with unique molecular identifiers that the TCRbeta library was prepared. TCRdb fed the PCR reads into MiXCR, producing one record per CDR3 protein. The sample holds 250,000 to 300,000 distinct CDR3 sequences, over 9.5% seen once. Comments on this clonotype: Its antigen is not known.

This receptor was identified in a boy under three years old with acute myeloid leukemia, due to receive a stem cell transplant. The source was PBMCs, collected before TCRalphabeta/CD19-depleted stem cell transplant. The chain couples TRBV9 to TRBJ2-7, with D perhaps assigned TRBD1 or TRBD2 (5 bases each). CDR3 sequence (DNA): TGTGCCAGCAGCCCACCGGGACCGGGCGAGCAGTACTTC. Its protein is CASSPPGPGEQYF.